These T cell receptor beta chains were read from a single sample in a study of response to subunit inactivated influenza vaccine. MiXCR, run by TCRdb on the RT-PCR reads, gives a single entry per CDR3 protein. The table shows around 520,000 distinct CDR3 sequences, with 25% occurring only once. This specimen consisted of CD4+ T cells sorted from PBMCs, obtained more than 4 days after vaccination. These receptors came from a man aged 45-60 years who received an inactivated influenza vaccine. The conserved cysteine and the conserved F or W are not part of the CDR3 here. Not all rows give a size; the values are once, few, many and, for expanded clones, a class.

j_call,clone_size,v_call,cdr3_aa
TRBJ1-6,-,TRBV18,ASSPADPNNSPLH
TRBJ2-3,-,TRBV20-1,SASRAGTSTDTQY
TRBJ2-3,-,TRBV29-1,SVVRGTDTQY
TRBJ2-7,-,TRBV5-1,ASSPVLGTHRESYEQY
TRBJ1-4,few,TRBV12-3/TRBV12-4,ASREGAREKLF
TRBJ2-3,-,TRBV10-3,AIDSGGRAFGTQY
TRBJ2-1,-,TRBV11-1,ASRQYEGAQPYNEQF
TRBJ2-1,few,TRBV21-1,ASSKKKPRTSEQF
TRBJ2-1,few,TRBV20-1,SAKAWGLQSSYNEQF
TRBJ2-7,-,TRBV7-2,ASSFTQVYEQY
TRBJ2-3,few,TRBV9,ASRLSGLQSDTQY
TRBJ2-5,few,TRBV28,ASSPWDGKSKTQY
TRBJ2-7,few,TRBV4-2,ASSQDRTLYEQY
TRBJ1-1,-,TRBV6-2/TRBV6-3,ASVSVSTEAF
TRBJ2-6,-,TRBV5-1,ASSTGQPGANVLT
TRBJ2-7,few,TRBV7-2,ASSPGLASPPYEQY
TRBJ1-2,many,TRBV20-1,SARVPHLYGYT
TRBJ1-5,-,TRBV6-5,ASSYSTQPSGNQPQH
TRBJ1-2,-,TRBV20-1,SARVDGTGGAGYT
TRBJ2-7,few,TRBV20-1,RANKLAGGNEQY
TRBJ2-2,few,TRBV5-1,ASSLVASDTGELF
TRBJ1-5,few,TRBV25-1,ASSEGENQPQH
TRBJ2-3,few,TRBV4-3,ASSQDFPDTQY
TRBJ2-7,few,TRBV6-5,ASSYSPRNYEQY
TRBJ1-1,-,TRBV6-2/TRBV6-3,ASRQTGTGRGTEAF
TRBJ1-1,few,TRBV12-3/TRBV12-4,ASSLLGLTEAF
TRBJ2-1,-,TRBV10-3,AISESVRTGGEDLVNEQF
TRBJ2-5,few,TRBV4-1,ASSQEGGLFQETQY
TRBJ1-6,-,TRBV20-1,SASRGPLH
TRBJ1-2,many,TRBV10-3,ATRQGRENGYT
TRBJ2-2,-,TRBV30,AWSSWGQGNTGELF
TRBJ2-7,few,TRBV5-1,ASSLGDTFDEQY
TRBJ2-6,-,TRBV6-5,ASSSPESGANVLT
TRBJ2-2,few,TRBV7-9,ASSLVRQENTGELF
TRBJ2-3,-,TRBV6-5,ASSSGLAVTDTQY
TRBJ2-7,few,TRBV7-2,ASTWVADSYEQY
TRBJ2-1,-,TRBV29-1,SVEGSKSSGIYNEQF
TRBJ1-2,few,TRBV6-2/TRBV6-3,ASSYLTGNYGYT
TRBJ1-1,many,TRBV6-2/TRBV6-3,ASSYGRNEAF
TRBJ2-6,few,TRBV12-3/TRBV12-4,ASRFAGANVLT
TRBJ1-2,-,TRBV4-3,ASSQDTGRVGYT
TRBJ2-7,-,TRBV5-1,ASSVGRDFEQY
TRBJ2-7,-,TRBV5-1,ASSLVNRGAFPGEQY
TRBJ2-1,few,TRBV7-2,ASSLAPGGGLNEQF
TRBJ2-5,many,TRBV7-2,ASSSKTSGGLGTQY
TRBJ2-1,once,TRBV6-1,ASRREDNNEQF
TRBJ2-1,-,TRBV20-1,SARSLSGVGNEQF
TRBJ2-2,few,TRBV3-1,ASSPRYTAGELF
TRBJ1-4,-,TRBV5-1,ASSPDRGTEKLF
TRBJ2-5,-,TRBV29-1,SVVQGTTQETQY
TRBJ2-1,few,TRBV15,ATRLTSSLWDEQF
TRBJ2-6,-,TRBV7-9,ASSQTSSGANVLT
TRBJ2-4,medium-sized,TRBV20-1,SATGGGGNIQY
TRBJ1-1,-,TRBV7-2,ASSRGTTRNTEAF
TRBJ2-1,-,TRBV7-3,ASSLNPSGYNEQF
TRBJ1-5,few,TRBV7-9,ASSLTGTGNQPQH
TRBJ2-5,few,TRBV29-1,SAAPGDGGSSRETQY
TRBJ2-7,-,TRBV5-1,ASSLALGGTYEQY
TRBJ1-6,many,TRBV7-3,ASSSRDRGSPLH
TRBJ1-1,-,TRBV5-1,ASSLEIGNTEAF